These 21 T cell receptor beta chains share one sample of origin, sequenced in a study of T cells expressing NK-cell markers. TCRdb re-called the 5' RACE reads; one entry per CDR3 protein, DNA not given. The sample totals 200,000 to 300,000 distinct CDR3 sequences. Sequencing was performed on blood T cells: a sorted CD56 or NKG2C T cell subset, CD4+ or CD8+ T cells, or bulk PBMC T cells (not recorded which). The receptors were gathered from a man aged 18 to 29 in good health.

The chain couples TRBV4-1 to TRBJ1-5. The CDR3 contains 14 residues. Germline V gene sequence: CDR1 MGHRA, CDR2 YSYEKL. CDR3: CASSQDSNNQPQHF.

This chain uses TRBV25-1 with TRBJ1-2. This CDR3 comprises 14 residues. Germline-derived CDR1 and CDR2 are MGHDK and SYGVNS. CDR3 in amino acids: CASSRADANYGYTF.

The chain uses TRBV7-1 and TRBJ2-7; TCRdb's D call, TRBD2, is unchecked because there is no DNA. TRBV7-1 is flagged as an ORF with uncertain function. This CDR3 spans 22 amino acids. The CDR3 protein is CASSSMFPVASGNRAGIYEQYF.

The chain combines TRBV12-3 or TRBV12-4 with TRBJ1-2. The CDR3 sequence is 15 residues long. CDR3 region: CASSFSGSPSYGYTF.

The chain recombines TRBV27 with TRBJ2-1; TCRdb designates TRBD2, a call that cannot be tested without DNA. The CDR3 totals 15 residues. Germline V gives CDR1 MNHEY, CDR2 SMNVEV (reference sequence). CDR3 sequence reads: CASSLLSLASNEQFF.

The chain employs TRBV19 and TRBJ2-5. This CDR3 has 15 amino acids. Germline loops: CDR1 LNHDA, CDR2 SQIVND (reference sequence). This CDR3 is CASSKETEPGGTQYF.

The V call is TRBV18, the J call TRBJ2-1; lacking DNA, the TRBD1 call made by TCRdb goes unchecked. Germline V gene sequence: CDR1 KGHSH, CDR2 LQKENI. CDR3 length: 15 residues. The CDR3 sequence is CASSPGQEAYNEQFF.

The chain couples TRBV20-1 to TRBJ2-5; as DNA is missing, the TRBD2 call by TCRdb cannot be tested. This CDR3 region has 12 residues. Germline assignment: CDR1 DFQATT and CDR2 SNEGSKA (reference sequence). The CDR3 reads CSAGPEPRTQYF.

V is TRBV20-1 and J is TRBJ2-1; checking the TCRdb D call of TRBD2 is not possible without DNA. Germline CDR1 reads DFQATT; CDR2 reads SNEGSKA (reference sequence). The CDR3 loop spans 17 amino acids. The CDR3 sequence: CSARVGQQGGNYNEQFF.

V and J are TRBV20-1 and TRBJ2-7; absent DNA, TCRdb's TRBD2 call cannot be checked. CDR3 size: 13 residues. The germline V gene encodes CDR1 DFQATT and CDR2 SNEGSKA (reference sequence). The CDR3 loop is CSASPSLSYEQYF.

This chain uses TRBV29-1 with TRBJ1-1; without DNA, the TCRdb call of TRBD1 cannot be checked. The CDR3 has 15 amino acids. CDR1 is SQVTM and CDR2 is ANQGSEA in the germline V gene. This chain's CDR3 is CSYNDRAPWDTEAFF.

The chain has TRBV24-1 and TRBJ2-1; the D call from TCRdb, TRBD1, cannot be confirmed without DNA. The CDR3 covers 15 residues. Per germline, CDR1 KGHDR and CDR2 SFDVKD. The CDR3 protein is CATSEGGPSYDEQFF.

The chain is built from TRBV29-1 and TRBJ2-5. The CDR3 has 13 amino acids. CDR1 is SQVTM, CDR2 ANQGSEA, per germline. Here the CDR3 reads CSVELYSQETQYF.

This chain's CDR3 is CASTRDRGTDTQYF. This rearrangement joins TRBV12-3 or TRBV12-4 to TRBJ2-3; TCRdb calls TRBD1, which cannot be checked without DNA. This CDR3 has 14 amino acids.

CDR3 in amino acids: CASSEIGTLNEKLFF. J is TRBJ1-4 and V is TRBV10-2; TCRdb proposes TRBD1, but this gene call is untestable without DNA. This CDR3 is 15 amino acids long. CDR1 and CDR2 (germline): WSHSY, SAAADI.

The chain employs TRBV5-1 and TRBJ1-5. Germline V gene lookup returns CDR1 SGHRS and CDR2 YFSETQ. CDR3 size: 15 residues. The CDR3 here is CASSLAGAPGQPQHF.

The gene calls are TRBV18 and TRBJ1-1; TCRdb outputs TRBD1, but without DNA this stays unchecked. Germline lookup yields CDR1 KGHSH and CDR2 LQKENI. The length of the CDR3 is 15 residues. The CDR3 is CASTPGGTMNTEAFF.

The chain employs TRBV12-3 or TRBV12-4 and TRBJ2-1. The CDR3 runs to 14 residues. The CDR3 region is CASSFGNQYNEQFF.

The rearrangement uses TRBV29-1 and TRBJ2-2. CDR3 size: 12 residues. Germline CDR1 and CDR2: SQVTM and ANQGSEA. This CDR3 is CSVAVLAGELFF.

The CDR3 loop reads CASSLRGKGTDTQYF. This chain joins TRBV12-3 or TRBV12-4 and TRBJ2-3; TCRdb returns TRBD2, unconfirmable since there is no DNA. This CDR3 has 15 amino acids.

CDR3 in amino acids: CASSPFDSGAYEQYF. The chain is built from TRBV7-2 and TRBJ2-7; with no DNA, the TCRdb D assignment of TRBD1 cannot be verified. The CDR3 is 15 residues long. Germline V gene sequence: CDR1 SGHTA, CDR2 FQGNSA.